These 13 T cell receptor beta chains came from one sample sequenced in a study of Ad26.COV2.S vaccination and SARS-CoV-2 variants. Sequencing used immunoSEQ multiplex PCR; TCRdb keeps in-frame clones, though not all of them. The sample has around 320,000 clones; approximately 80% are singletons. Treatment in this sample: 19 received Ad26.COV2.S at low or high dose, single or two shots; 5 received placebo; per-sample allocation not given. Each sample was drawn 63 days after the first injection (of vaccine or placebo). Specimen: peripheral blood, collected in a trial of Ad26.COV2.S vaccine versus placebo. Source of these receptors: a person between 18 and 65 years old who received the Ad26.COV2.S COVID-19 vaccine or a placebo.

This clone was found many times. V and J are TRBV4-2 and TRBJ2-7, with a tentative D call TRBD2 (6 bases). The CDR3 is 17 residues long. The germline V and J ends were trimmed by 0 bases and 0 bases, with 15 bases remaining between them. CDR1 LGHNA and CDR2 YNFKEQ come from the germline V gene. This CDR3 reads CASSQDWRGQGSYEQYF. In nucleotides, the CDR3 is TGTGCCAGCAGCCAAGATTGGCGGGGTCAGGGCTCCTACGAGCAGTACTTC.

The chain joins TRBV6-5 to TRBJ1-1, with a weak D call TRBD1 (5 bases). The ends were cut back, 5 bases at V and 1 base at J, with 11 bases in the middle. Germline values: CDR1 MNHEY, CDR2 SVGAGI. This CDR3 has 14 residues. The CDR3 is CASSTTDTNTEAFF. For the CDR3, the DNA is TGTGCCAGCAGTACCACGGACACGAACACTGAAGCTTTCTTT.

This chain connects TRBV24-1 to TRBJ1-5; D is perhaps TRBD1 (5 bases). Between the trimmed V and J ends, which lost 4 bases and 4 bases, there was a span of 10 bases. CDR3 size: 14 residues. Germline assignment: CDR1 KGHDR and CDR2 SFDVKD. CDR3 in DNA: TGTGCCACCAGTGACCCTCGACAGAATCAGCCCCAGCATTTT. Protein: CATSDPRQNQPQHF.

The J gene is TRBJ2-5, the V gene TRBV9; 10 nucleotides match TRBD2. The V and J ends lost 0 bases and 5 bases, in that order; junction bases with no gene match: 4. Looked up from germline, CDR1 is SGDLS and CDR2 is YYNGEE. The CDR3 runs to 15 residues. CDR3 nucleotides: TGTGCCAGCAGCGTAGCTCTAGCGGGGGTGGAGACCCAGTACTTC. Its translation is CASSVALAGVETQYF.

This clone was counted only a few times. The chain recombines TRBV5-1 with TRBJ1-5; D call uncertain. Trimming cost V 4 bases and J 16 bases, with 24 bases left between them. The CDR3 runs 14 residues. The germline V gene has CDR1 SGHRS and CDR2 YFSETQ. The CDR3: CASSPDGESAPPHF. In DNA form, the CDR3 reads TGCGCCAGCAGCCCGGACGGAGAATCAGCCCCACCTCATTTT.

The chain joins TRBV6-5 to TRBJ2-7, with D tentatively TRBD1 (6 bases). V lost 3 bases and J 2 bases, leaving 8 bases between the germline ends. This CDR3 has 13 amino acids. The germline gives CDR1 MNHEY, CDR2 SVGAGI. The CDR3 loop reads CASSYEGAYEQYF. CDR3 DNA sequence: TGTGCCAGCAGTTATGAGGGGGCCTACGAGCAGTACTTC.

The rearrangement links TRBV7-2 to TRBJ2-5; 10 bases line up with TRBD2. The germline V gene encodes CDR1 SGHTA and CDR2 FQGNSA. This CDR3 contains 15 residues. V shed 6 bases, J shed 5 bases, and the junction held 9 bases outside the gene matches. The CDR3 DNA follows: TGTGCCAGCAGTCGTCTAGCGGGGGAAGGGGAGACCCAGTACTTC. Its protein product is CASSRLAGEGETQYF. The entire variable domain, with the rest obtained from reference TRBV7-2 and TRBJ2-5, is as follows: GAGVSQSPSNKVTEKGKDVELRCDPISGHTALYWYRQSLGQGLEFLIYFQGNSAPDKSGLPSDRFSAERTGGSVSTLTIQRTQQEDSAVYLCASSRLAGEGETQYFGPGTRLLVL.

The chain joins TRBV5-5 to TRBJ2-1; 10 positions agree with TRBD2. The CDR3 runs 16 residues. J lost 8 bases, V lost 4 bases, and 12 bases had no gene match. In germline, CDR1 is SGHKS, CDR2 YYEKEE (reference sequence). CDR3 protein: CASSAISGGPGDEQFF. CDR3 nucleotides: TGTGCCAGCAGCGCGATTAGCGGGGGGCCTGGAGATGAGCAGTTCTTC.

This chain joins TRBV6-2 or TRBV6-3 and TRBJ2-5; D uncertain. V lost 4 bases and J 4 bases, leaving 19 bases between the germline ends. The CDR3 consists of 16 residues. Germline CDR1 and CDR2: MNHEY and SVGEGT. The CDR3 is CASSSGLLGIVETQYF. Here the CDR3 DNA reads TGTGCCAGCAGTTCCGGCTTGCTGGGGATCGTAGAGACCCAGTACTTC.

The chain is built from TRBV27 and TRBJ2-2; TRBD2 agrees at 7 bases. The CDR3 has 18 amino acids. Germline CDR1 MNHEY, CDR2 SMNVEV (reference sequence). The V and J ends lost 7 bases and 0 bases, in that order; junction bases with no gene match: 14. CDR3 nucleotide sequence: TGTGCCAGCACCTACAGCACTACCGGGACTACGAACACCGGGGAGCTGTTTTTT. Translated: CASTYSTTGTTNTGELFF.

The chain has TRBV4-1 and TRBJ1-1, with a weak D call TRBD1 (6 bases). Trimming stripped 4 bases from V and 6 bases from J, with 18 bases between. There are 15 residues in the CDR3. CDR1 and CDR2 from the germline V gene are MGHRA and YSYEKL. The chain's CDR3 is CASSRAPGQSAEAFF. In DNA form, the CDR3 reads TGCGCCAGCAGCCGAGCTCCGGGACAAAGCGCTGAAGCTTTCTTT.

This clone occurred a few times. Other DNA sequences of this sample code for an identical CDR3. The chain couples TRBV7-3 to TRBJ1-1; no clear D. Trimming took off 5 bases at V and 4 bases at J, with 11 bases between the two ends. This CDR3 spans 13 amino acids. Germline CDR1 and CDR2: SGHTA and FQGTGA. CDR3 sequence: CASSPGGSTEAFF. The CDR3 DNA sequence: TGTGCCAGCAGCCCAGGTGGGAGCACTGAAGCTTTCTTT.

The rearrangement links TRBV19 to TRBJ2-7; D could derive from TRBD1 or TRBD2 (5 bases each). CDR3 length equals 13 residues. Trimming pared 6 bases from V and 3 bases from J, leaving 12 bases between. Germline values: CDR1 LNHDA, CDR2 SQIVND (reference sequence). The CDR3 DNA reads TGTGCCAGTAGCCCGGGGCCTAGCTACGAGCAGTACTTC. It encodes CASSPGPSYEQYF.